This note documents a single TCR beta chain sequence. The sample belongs to a study of PD-1 blockade in classical Hodgkin lymphoma. Time point described: cycle 4 day 1 (C4D1), after around six weeks of nivolumab. Relapses following autologous stem cell transplantation were seen in all patients, with brentuximab vedotin exposure varying. V lost 5 bases, J lost 5 bases, and 7 bases stayed unmatched. This CDR3 has 17 residues. Per germline, CDR1 SGHAT and CDR2 FQDESV (reference sequence). The protocol was immunoSEQ multiplex PCR, while the TCRdb copy is restricted to in-frame clones and leaves out a portion. The sample holds some 95,000 clones, 90% seen once.

Sequenced here: peripheral blood mononuclear cells (PBMCs), sampled before the fourth cycle of nivolumab. The V and J genes are TRBV11-1 and TRBJ2-3; 16 bases fit TRBD2. This clonotype was sampled from a human donor with classical Hodgkin lymphoma. The CDR3 region has the DNA TGTGCCAGCAGCGTCCCGGGACTAGCGGGGGGGCAAGATACGCAGTATTTT. It translates to CASSVPGLAGGQDTQYF.